A single T cell receptor (beta chain) is shown here with its context. Antigen specificity is unknown. The sample comes from a study of cytomegalovirus exposure and HLA in healthy donors. Study-wide findings and caveats: The analysis excluded some indistinguishable V segments, including TRBV6-2 and TRBV6-3. 164 TCR beta chains were listed as cytomegalovirus-associated. An observed cluster of highly shared sequence variants was recorded as a likely sequencing artifact.

Per germline, CDR1 SGHRS and CDR2 YFSETQ. The CDR3 has 15 amino acids. Trimming took 6 bases from V and 5 from J, leaving 15 bases between them. A multiplex PCR was run with 60 Vbeta primers and 13 Jbeta primers. Sequenced by immunoSEQ multiplex PCR; TCRdb stores in-frame clones only, minus some. The repertoire has around 130,000 clones, roughly 80% of them found once; the top ten carry roughly 1.2%. The chain has TRBV5-1 and TRBJ1-6, with a possible D match to TRBD1 (5 bases). The specimen was PBMCs. The TCR originated in a boy aged 5-17 years in good health and CMV-seronegative. In nucleotides, the CDR3 is TGCGCCAGCACTCGTGACAGTAAAGATAATTCACCCCTCCACTTT. Protein: CASTRDSKDNSPLHF.